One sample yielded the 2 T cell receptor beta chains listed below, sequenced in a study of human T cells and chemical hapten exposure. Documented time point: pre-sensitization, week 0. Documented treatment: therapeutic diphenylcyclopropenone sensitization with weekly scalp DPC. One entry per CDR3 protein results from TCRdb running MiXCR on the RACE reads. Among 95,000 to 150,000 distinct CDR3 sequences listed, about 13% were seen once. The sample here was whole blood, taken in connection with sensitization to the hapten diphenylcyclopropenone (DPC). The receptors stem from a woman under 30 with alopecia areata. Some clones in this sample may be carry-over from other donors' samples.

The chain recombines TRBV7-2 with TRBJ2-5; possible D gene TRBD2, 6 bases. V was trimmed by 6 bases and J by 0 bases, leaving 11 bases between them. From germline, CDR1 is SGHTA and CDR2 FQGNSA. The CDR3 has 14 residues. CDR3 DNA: TGTGCCAGCAGATACACTAGCTACCAAGAGACCCAGTACTTC. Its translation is CASRYTSYQETQYF. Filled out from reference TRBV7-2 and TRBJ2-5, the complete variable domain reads GAGVSQSPSNKVTEKGKDVELRCDPISGHTALYWYRQSLGQGLEFLIYFQGNSAPDKSGLPSDRFSAERTGGSVSTLTIQRTQQEDSAVYLCASRYTSYQETQYFGPGTRLLVL.

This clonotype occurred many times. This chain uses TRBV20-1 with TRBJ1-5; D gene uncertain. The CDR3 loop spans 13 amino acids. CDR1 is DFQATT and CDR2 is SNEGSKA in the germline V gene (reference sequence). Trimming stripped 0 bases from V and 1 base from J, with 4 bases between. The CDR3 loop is CSAREDSNQPQHF. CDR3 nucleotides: TGCAGTGCTAGAGAAGACAGCAATCAGCCCCAGCATTTT.